These 29 T cell receptor beta chains were all obtained from the same sample, sequenced in a study of blood T cell repertoires in COVID-19. Assay: immunoSEQ multiplex PCR; the TCRdb copy retains only in-frame clones and omits some. The table has roughly 42,000 clones, around 79% seen once. Sequences were obtained from peripheral blood. These receptors all stem from a woman aged 80 or over with acute or convalescent COVID-19.

The genes are TRBV7-9 and TRBJ1-3; D gene uncertain. The V gene lost 7 bases and the J gene lost 4 bases, with 14 bases spanning the gap. Germline V CDR1 and CDR2: SEHNR, FQNEAQ (reference sequence). The CDR3 loop spans 14 amino acids. The CDR3, as DNA: TGTGCCAGCAACAGACTGGGAGGGGGAAACACCATATATTTT. It specifies CASNRLGGGNTIYF.

The gene calls are TRBV5-4 and TRBJ2-1; TRBD2 matches 8 bases. With V trimmed by 3 bases and J by 2 bases, 10 bases remained unmatched. CDR1 and CDR2 from the germline V gene are SGHNT and YYREEE (reference sequence). CDR3 size: 17 residues. DNA of the CDR3: TGTGCCAGCAGCTCGGGGGGGAAGCCGCCCCCCTACAATGAGCAGTTCTTC. This encodes CASSSGGKPPPYNEQFF.

The sample holds one count of this clone. The chain uses TRBV29-1 and TRBJ1-2; 7 positions match TRBD1. The V segment lost 6 bases and the J segment 4 bases; nucleotides outside the gene matches: 5. Looked up from germline, CDR1 is SQVTM and CDR2 is ANQGSEA. The CDR3 loop spans 12 amino acids. The CDR3 sequence is CSVEDRTYGYTF. The CDR3 DNA reads TGCAGCGTAGAGGACAGGACCTATGGCTACACCTTC.

The chain couples TRBV19 to TRBJ2-7; D unresolved. CDR1 and CDR2 (germline): LNHDA, SQIVND (reference sequence). V shed 0 bases and J shed 4 bases, with 13 bases lying between them. The CDR3 is made up of 15 amino acids. This CDR3 reads CASSIDFQYPYEQYF. CDR3 nucleotide sequence: TGTGCCAGTAGTATAGATTTTCAGTATCCGTACGAGCAGTACTTC.

The table lists this clone with a few counts. The rearrangement joins TRBV5-1 to TRBJ1-4, with D hard to call. The ends were cut back, 6 bases at V and 0 bases at J, with 12 bases in the middle. The CDR3 runs to 15 residues. CDR1 and CDR2 from the germline V gene are SGHRS and YFSETQ. CDR3 amino acids: CASTPSLATNEKLFF. In nucleotides, the CDR3 is TGCGCCAGCACCCCTAGTCTGGCAACTAATGAAAAACTGTTTTTT.

With respect to this clone: Distinct nucleotide sequences in the sample also encode this CDR3. This chain connects TRBV3-1 (or the pseudogene TRBV3-2) to TRBJ2-3; a weak D match, TRBD1 (5 bases). Germline lookup yields CDR1 LGHDT and CDR2 YNNKEL (reference sequence). V was shortened by 2 bases and J by 3 bases, with 6 bases between the two germline ends. The CDR3 covers 13 residues. This CDR3 is CASSQQGTDTQYF. The CDR3, as DNA: TGTGCCAGCAGCCAACAGGGAACAGATACGCAGTATTTT.

This chain links TRBV6-6 with TRBJ2-7; tentatively, D is TRBD2 (6 bases). This CDR3 spans 15 amino acids. Trimming removed 5 bases from V and 0 bases from J, with 14 bases in between. Germline assignment: CDR1 MNHNY and CDR2 SVGAGI (reference sequence). CDR3 sequence (DNA): TGTGCCAGCAGTGGCCTCGGCGGGGACTCCTACGAGCAGTACTTC. Amino acids: CASSGLGGDSYEQYF.

This clone was counted only a few times. The CDR3 sequence is CASSPNSGRDGEQFF. For the CDR3, the DNA is TGTGCCAGCTCACCAAATAGCGGGAGGGATGGTGAGCAGTTCTTC. The chain recombines TRBV18 with TRBJ2-1; 11 bases agree with TRBD2. Trimming took 2 bases from V and 9 from J; bases not matched to a gene: 6. The CDR3 consists of 15 residues. Per the germline V gene, CDR1 is KGHSH and CDR2 is LQKENI.

In this sample, this clone turned up a few times. The gene calls are TRBV2 and TRBJ2-6, with D unresolved. This CDR3 is built from 13 residues. Trimming left V 8 bases short and J 2 bases short, with 7 bases between. Germline CDR1 reads SNHLY; CDR2 reads FYNNEI. The CDR3 loop reads CASQAAGANVLTF. The CDR3 nucleotides are TGTGCCAGCCAAGCTGCTGGGGCCAACGTCCTGACTTTC.

This clone was detected only a few times. The rearrangement uses TRBV7-2 and TRBJ2-1, with TRBD2 matching 9 bases. V shed 0 bases, J shed 7 bases, and the junction held 16 bases outside the gene matches. The CDR3 is 19 residues long. Germline V lookup: CDR1 SGHTA, CDR2 FQGNSA. The CDR3 here is CASSLARTPGTSSANEQFF. DNA for the CDR3: TGTGCCAGCAGCTTAGCTCGAACGCCCGGGACTAGCTCTGCAAATGAGCAGTTCTTC.

V gene TRBV15 combines with J gene TRBJ2-5; 7 bases align to TRBD1. This CDR3 is built from 15 residues. The germline V gene encodes CDR1 LNHNV and CDR2 YYDKDF (reference sequence). V lost 3 bases and J lost 4; bases outside the gene matches: 8. CDR3 nucleotide sequence: TGTGCCACCAGCAGGGCACAGGGGTTCGGAGAGACCCAGTACTTC. Residues: CATSRAQGFGETQYF.

The CDR3 is CASSLKRGPQETQYF. DNA for the CDR3: TGCGCCAGCAGCTTGAAAAGGGGCCCTCAAGAGACCCAGTACTTC. This chain joins TRBV5-1 and TRBJ2-5; the D gene is possibly TRBD1 (5 bases). V was cut by 1 base and J by 2 bases, with 12 bases left in between. The CDR3 runs to 15 residues. Germline lookup yields CDR1 SGHRS and CDR2 YFSETQ.

This chain uses TRBV15 with TRBJ2-7; the D is unclear. Germline loops: CDR1 LNHNV, CDR2 YYDKDF (reference sequence). This CDR3 is 14 amino acids long. Trimming shortened V by 0 bases and J by 5 bases, and 11 bases separated the two germline ends. CDR3 in amino acids: CATSRDQLNHEQYF. The CDR3 DNA follows: TGTGCCACCAGCAGAGACCAGTTGAACCACGAGCAGTACTTC.

The chain combines TRBV5-1 with TRBJ2-7; D might be TRBD1 (6 bases). Germline assignment: CDR1 SGHRS and CDR2 YFSETQ. V was pared by 7 bases and J by 0 bases, with 14 bases between. The CDR3 length is 14 residues. CDR3 loop: CASRRGSPSYEQYF. CDR3 in DNA: TGCGCCAGCCGAAGGGGGAGCCCCTCCTACGAGCAGTACTTC.

V is TRBV5-1 and J is TRBJ2-7; the D gene is possibly TRBD1 (6 bases). The CDR3 has 15 amino acids. Germline CDR1 and CDR2: SGHRS and YFSETQ. The V and J ends lost 1 base and 5 bases respectively, with 16 bases between them. CDR3 region: CASSLQGQGTDEQYF. CDR3 nucleotide sequence: TGCGCCAGCAGCTTGCAAGGGCAGGGGACCGACGAGCAGTACTTC.

The rearrangement links TRBV5-1 to TRBJ2-7, with a weak D call TRBD2 (6 bases). Germline CDR1 and CDR2: SGHRS and YFSETQ. V lost 4 bases, J lost 2 bases, and 13 bases lay in between. CDR3 length: 14 residues. The CDR3 loop reads CASSPGGTTYEQYF. CDR3 DNA: TGCGCCAGCAGCCCTGGGGGGACCACCTACGAGCAGTACTTC.

The gene calls are TRBV19 and TRBJ2-1; unclear D gene. The CDR3 totals 16 residues. CDR1 and CDR2 from the germline V gene are LNHDA and SQIVND (reference sequence). The germline V and J ends were trimmed by 5 bases and 0 bases, with 14 bases remaining between them. The CDR3 nucleotides are TGTGCCAGTAGTTACCCCCCGGCGGACTCCTACAATGAGCAGTTCTTC. It encodes CASSYPPADSYNEQFF.

V usage is TRBV9 and J usage is TRBJ2-3; 11 bases line up with TRBD2. In germline, CDR1 is SGDLS, CDR2 YYNGEE. J was trimmed by 4 bases and V by 4 bases; bases with no gene match: 8. The length of the CDR3 is 16 residues. Here the CDR3 DNA reads TGTGCCAGCAGCCCCCGACTAGCGGGATCCCCAGATACGCAGTATTTT. Translating gives CASSPRLAGSPDTQYF.

On this clone itself: The junction shows a germline mismatch at one end, possibly a read error. The same CDR3 can be traced to other DNA sequences in this sample. The CDR3 bases are TGCGCCAGCAGCTTACGGGGGGGCAAAACGGAAGAGCAGTACTTC. It specifies CASSLRGGKTEEQYF. V usage is TRBV7-3 and J usage is TRBJ2-7, with TRBD2 matching over 8 bases. Germline CDR1 and CDR2: SGHTA and FQGTGA. This CDR3 contains 15 residues.

The gene calls are TRBV7-2 and TRBJ2-7; the match to TRBD2 covers 11 bases. Looked up from germline, CDR1 is SGHTA and CDR2 is FQGNSA. The CDR3 runs 15 residues. Losses at the gene ends were 5 bases for V and 3 bases for J; bases not matched to a gene: 6. DNA for the CDR3: TGTGCCAGCAGCCCAGCCGGGACTAGCGGCTACGAGCAGTACTTC. It encodes CASSPAGTSGYEQYF.

The rearrangement links TRBV19 to TRBJ1-1, with a possible D match to TRBD1 (5 bases). V lost 5 bases to trimming and J lost 3 bases, with 16 bases between them. CDR3 length equals 15 residues. From germline, CDR1 is LNHDA and CDR2 SQIVND (reference sequence). The CDR3 loop is CASSAPEGWDTEAFF. The CDR3 DNA is TGTGCCAGTAGTGCACCGGAGGGGTGGGACACTGAAGCTTTCTTT.

The DNA of the CDR3 is TGTGCCAGCAGCTTAGCCCTGACGTCGGGATTGAGTGGCTACACCTTC. Amino acids: CASSLALTSGLSGYTF. This sequence joins TRBV7-9 and TRBJ1-2; no definite D call. CDR1 is SEHNR, CDR2 FQNEAQ, per germline (reference sequence). Trimming removed 0 bases from V and 7 bases from J, with 18 bases in between. The CDR3 extends over 16 amino acids.

The rearrangement joins TRBV6-2 or TRBV6-3 to TRBJ1-2; D is perhaps TRBD1 (5 bases). The CDR3 is made up of 14 amino acids. The germline V gene has CDR1 MNHEY and CDR2 SVGEGT. Between the trimmed V and J ends, which lost 5 bases and 4 bases, there was a span of 14 bases. The CDR3 nucleotides read TGTGCCAGCAGTCCAGACAGTCGGCCCTATGGCTACACCTTC. Its translation is CASSPDSRPYGYTF.

The CDR3 loop is CASKAPTQETQYF. As DNA, the CDR3 is TGTGCCAGCAAAGCGCCAACTCAAGAGACCCAGTACTTC. This chain joins TRBV18 and TRBJ2-5; D remains unclear. The CDR3 spans 13 residues. Trimming shortened V by 8 bases and J by 2 bases, and 12 bases separated the two germline ends. Looked up from germline, CDR1 is KGHSH and CDR2 is LQKENI.

The V gene is TRBV6-5, the J gene TRBJ1-2, with TRBD1 as a possible D gene (6 bases). The V end lost 3 bases, the J end lost 5 bases, and 16 bases lay between the germline ends. CDR3 length equals 15 residues. Per the germline V gene, CDR1 is MNHEY and CDR2 is SVGAGI. The CDR3 DNA sequence: TGTGCCAGCAGTTATGGTTTCGGACAGAGTTATGGCTACACCTTC. Amino acids: CASSYGFGQSYGYTF.

The V gene is TRBV6-5, the J gene TRBJ2-2; the match to TRBD2 covers 9 bases. The trim removed 3 bases at V and 4 bases at J, leaving 6 bases unmatched. Germline V gene lookup returns CDR1 MNHEY and CDR2 SVGAGI. The CDR3 is 16 amino acids. CDR3 nucleotide sequence: TGTGCCAGCAGTTATACGGTACTAGCGGGCACCGGGGAGCTGTTTTTT. It codes for CASSYTVLAGTGELFF.

V gene TRBV18 combines with J gene TRBJ2-7; 7 bases are shared with TRBD2. The CDR3 is 15 residues long. The J segment lost 4 bases and the V segment lost 0 bases, leaving 6 bases of the junction unmatched. CDR1 is KGHSH and CDR2 is LQKENI in the germline V gene. CDR3 in amino acids: CASSPPGLSIYEQYF. The CDR3 nucleotides are TGTGCCAGCTCACCACCGGGACTATCGATTTACGAGCAGTACTTC.

The gene calls are TRBV5-1 and TRBJ1-3; D remains ambiguous. Germline lookup yields CDR1 SGHRS and CDR2 YFSETQ. Trimming removed 4 bases at V and 0 bases at J, with 14 bases between. This CDR3 region has 16 residues. The CDR3 nucleotides read TGCGCCAGCAGCAATACTCTAGGGAGCTCTGGAAACACCATATATTTT. This encodes CASSNTLGSSGNTIYF.

This clone has more than one count but fewer than ten. DNA of the CDR3: TGTGCCAGCAGCCTGAGCGGGATCGGAATGGATACGCAGTATTTT. This sequence encodes CASSLSGIGMDTQYF. The gene calls are TRBV7-9 and TRBJ2-3; 7 bases align to TRBD2. CDR1 and CDR2 from the germline V gene are SEHNR and FQNEAQ (reference sequence). The V and J ends lost 5 bases and 6 bases, in that order; junction bases with no gene match: 11. CDR3 length equals 15 residues. Combining the CDR3 with reference TRBV7-9 and TRBJ2-3 gives the whole variable domain DTGVSQNPRHKITKRGQNVTFRCDPISEHNRLYWYRQTLGQGPEFLTYFQNEAQLEKSRLLSDRFSAERPKGSFSTLEIQRTEQGDSAMYLCASSLSGIGMDTQYFGPGTRLTVL.